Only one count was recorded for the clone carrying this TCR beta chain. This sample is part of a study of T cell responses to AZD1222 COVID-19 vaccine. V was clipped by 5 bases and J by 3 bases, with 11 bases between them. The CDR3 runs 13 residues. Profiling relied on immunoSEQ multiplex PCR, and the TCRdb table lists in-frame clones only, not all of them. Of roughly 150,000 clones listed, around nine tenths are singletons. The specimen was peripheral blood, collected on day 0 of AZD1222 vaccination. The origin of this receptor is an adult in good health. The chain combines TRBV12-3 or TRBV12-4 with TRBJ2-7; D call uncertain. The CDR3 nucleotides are TGTGCCAGCAGTCGGGCCGACTTCTACGAGCAGTACTTC. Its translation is CASSRADFYEQYF.